This TCR beta chain is drawn from a study of regulatory T cells in long-lasting Graves disease. Study-wide background: Freshly diagnosed Graves' patients had used antithyroid drugs for under 3 months.

In germline, CDR1 is SEHNR, CDR2 FQNEAQ (reference sequence). This CDR3 spans 13 amino acids. This clonotype has only a few counts. A junction end diverges from the germline sequence, so it may reflect a read error. Time point indicated: newly diagnosed GD, antithyroid drugs for less than 3 months. Following extraction of RNA from PBMCs, that RNA was used to make the TCR library. Approximately 10-milliliter peripheral blood samples went into EDTA tubes. Arm-PCR of CDR3 regions with iRepertoire HTBI primers generated TCR beta libraries. Via MiXCR, TCRdb re-called the multiplex PCR reads, giving one row per CDR3 protein. The sample records approximately 350,000 distinct CDR3 sequences, roughly 15% being singletons. This sample also belongs to another study, concerning T cells in Graves' hyperthyroidism and ophthalmopathy.

V and J are TRBV7-9 and TRBJ2-5; possible D gene TRBD1, 5 bases. Sequences were derived from peripheral blood mononuclear cells (PBMCs), sampled at new diagnosis, from a patient treated with antithyroid drugs. The receptor was isolated from a woman aged 18 to 35 with Graves disease. CDR3 sequence reads: CASSLRGQGTQYF. CDR3 nucleotide sequence: TGTGCCAGCAGCCTTAGGGGCCAAGGGACCCAGTACTTC.